The clone carrying this TCR beta chain occurred a few times. Its target is not known. This record comes from a study of beta chain features in type 1 diabetes. Broader study findings: For Type 1 diabetes patients, all four CD4+ subsets carried TCRB CDR3s that were moderately but significantly shorter. Type 1 diabetes patients had VDJ junctions that carried fewer insertions and more deletions.

Trimming removed 6 bases from V and 4 bases from J; junction bases left unmatched: 4. The CDR3 totals 12 residues. Germline CDR1 is SQVTM and CDR2 is ANQGSEA. Expressed TCRB transcripts got sequenced, as all isolated RNA was reverse transcribed. The assay was immunoSEQ multiplex PCR, and TCRdb's table has in-frame clones only and misses some. The sample carries tens of thousands of clones, roughly two thirds recorded once. The chain uses TRBV29-1 and TRBJ1-1, with TRBD1 matching 8 bases. The sample comprised stem cell memory CD4+ T cells from blood. The source of this sequence is a woman aged 40 to 50 with type 1 diabetes. The CDR3 sequence: CSVITGGTEAFF. DNA for the CDR3: TGCAGCGTGATAACAGGGGGCACTGAAGCTTTCTTT.